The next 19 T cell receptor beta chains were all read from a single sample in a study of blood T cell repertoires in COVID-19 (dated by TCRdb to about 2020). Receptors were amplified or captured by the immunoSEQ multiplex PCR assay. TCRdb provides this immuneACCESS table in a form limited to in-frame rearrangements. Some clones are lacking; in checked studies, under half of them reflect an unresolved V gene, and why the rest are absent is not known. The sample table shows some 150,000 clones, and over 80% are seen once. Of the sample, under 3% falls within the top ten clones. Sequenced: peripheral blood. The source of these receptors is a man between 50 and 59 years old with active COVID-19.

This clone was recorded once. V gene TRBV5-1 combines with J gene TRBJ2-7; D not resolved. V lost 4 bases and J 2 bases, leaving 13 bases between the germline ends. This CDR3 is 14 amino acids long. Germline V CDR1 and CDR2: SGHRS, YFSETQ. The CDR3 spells CASSPDGDTYEQYF. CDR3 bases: TGCGCCAGCAGCCCCGACGGCGACACCTACGAGCAGTACTTC.

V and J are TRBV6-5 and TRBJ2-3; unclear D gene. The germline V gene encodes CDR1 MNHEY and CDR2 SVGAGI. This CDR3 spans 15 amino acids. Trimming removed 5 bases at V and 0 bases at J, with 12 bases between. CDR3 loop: CASSPGQTSTDTQYF. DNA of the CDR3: TGTGCCAGCAGTCCTGGGCAGACGAGCACAGATACGCAGTATTTT.

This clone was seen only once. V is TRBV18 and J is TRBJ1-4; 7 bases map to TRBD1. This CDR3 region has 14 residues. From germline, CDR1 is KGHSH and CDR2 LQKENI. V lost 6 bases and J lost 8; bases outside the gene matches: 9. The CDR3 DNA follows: TGTGCCAGCTCGCCCAATACAGGGGCCGAAAAACTGTTTTTT. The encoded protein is CASSPNTGAEKLFF.

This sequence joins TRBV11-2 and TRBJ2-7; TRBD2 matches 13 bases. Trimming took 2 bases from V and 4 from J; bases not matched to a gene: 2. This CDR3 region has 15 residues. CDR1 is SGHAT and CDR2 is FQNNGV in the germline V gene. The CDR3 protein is CASSLWTSGGYEQYF. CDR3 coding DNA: TGTGCCAGCAGCTTATGGACTAGCGGGGGTTACGAGCAGTACTTC.

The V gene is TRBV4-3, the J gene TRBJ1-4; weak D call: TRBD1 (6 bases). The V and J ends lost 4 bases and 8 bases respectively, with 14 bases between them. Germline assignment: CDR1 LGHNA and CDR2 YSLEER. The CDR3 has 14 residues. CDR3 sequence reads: CASSRIQGLEKLFF. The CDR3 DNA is TGCGCCAGCAGCCGGATACAGGGTTTGGAAAAACTGTTTTTT.

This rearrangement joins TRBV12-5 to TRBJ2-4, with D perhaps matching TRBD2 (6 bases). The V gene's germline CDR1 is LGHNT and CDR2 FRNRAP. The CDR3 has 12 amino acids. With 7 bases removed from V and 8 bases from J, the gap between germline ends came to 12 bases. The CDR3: CASAGWRDIQYF. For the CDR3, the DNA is TGTGCTAGTGCCGGGTGGAGGGACATTCAGTACTTC.

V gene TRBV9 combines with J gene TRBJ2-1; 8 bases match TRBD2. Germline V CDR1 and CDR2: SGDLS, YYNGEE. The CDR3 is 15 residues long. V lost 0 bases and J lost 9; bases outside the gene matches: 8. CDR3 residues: CASSVAGGALAEQFF. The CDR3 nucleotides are TGTGCCAGCAGCGTAGCCGGGGGGGCCCTTGCTGAGCAGTTCTTC.

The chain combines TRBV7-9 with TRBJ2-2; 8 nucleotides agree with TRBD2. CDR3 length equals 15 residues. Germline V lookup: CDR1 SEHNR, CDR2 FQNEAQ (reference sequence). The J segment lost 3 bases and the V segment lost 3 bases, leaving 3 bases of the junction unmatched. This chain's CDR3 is CASSFTGGDTGELFF. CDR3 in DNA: TGTGCCAGCAGCTTTACCGGGGGGGACACCGGGGAGCTGTTTTTT.

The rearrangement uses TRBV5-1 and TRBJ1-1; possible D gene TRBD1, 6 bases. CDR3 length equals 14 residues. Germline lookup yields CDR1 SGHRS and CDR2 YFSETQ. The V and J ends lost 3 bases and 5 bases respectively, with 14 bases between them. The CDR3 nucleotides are TGCGCCAGCAGCTCACAGGGTTTGGGTACTGAAGCTTTCTTT. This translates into CASSSQGLGTEAFF.

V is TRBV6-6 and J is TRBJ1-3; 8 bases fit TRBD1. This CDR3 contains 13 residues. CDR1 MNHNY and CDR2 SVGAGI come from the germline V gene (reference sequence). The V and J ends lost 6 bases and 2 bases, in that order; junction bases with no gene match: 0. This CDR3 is CASRQGAGNTIYF. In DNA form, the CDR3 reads TGTGCCAGCAGACAGGGGGCTGGAAACACCATATATTTT.

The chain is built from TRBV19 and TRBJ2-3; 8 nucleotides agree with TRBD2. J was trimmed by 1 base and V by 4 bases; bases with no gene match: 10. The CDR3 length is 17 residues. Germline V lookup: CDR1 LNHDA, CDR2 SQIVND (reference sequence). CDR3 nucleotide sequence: TGTGCCAGTAGTAAGACCCACCCAGCGGGGGGCACAGATACGCAGTATTTT. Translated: CASSKTHPAGGTDTQYF.

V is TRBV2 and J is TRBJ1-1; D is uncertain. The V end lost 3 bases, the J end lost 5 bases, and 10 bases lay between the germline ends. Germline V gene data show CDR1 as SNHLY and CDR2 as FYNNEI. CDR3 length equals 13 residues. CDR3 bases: TGTGCCAGCAGTGACGGGGATGGGACTGAAGCTTTCTTT. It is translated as CASSDGDGTEAFF.

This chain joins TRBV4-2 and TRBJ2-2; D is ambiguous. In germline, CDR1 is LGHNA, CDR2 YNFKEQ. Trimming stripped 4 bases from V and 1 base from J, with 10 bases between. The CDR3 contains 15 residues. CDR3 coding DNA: TGTGCCAGCAGCCCACCTCTAGGGAACACCGGGGAGCTGTTTTTT. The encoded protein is CASSPPLGNTGELFF.

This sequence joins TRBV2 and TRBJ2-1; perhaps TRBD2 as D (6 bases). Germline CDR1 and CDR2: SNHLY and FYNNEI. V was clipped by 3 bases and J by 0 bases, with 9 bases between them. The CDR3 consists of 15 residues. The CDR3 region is CASSDTGSSYNEQFF. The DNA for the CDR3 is TGTGCCAGCAGTGATACCGGGAGCTCCTACAATGAGCAGTTCTTC.

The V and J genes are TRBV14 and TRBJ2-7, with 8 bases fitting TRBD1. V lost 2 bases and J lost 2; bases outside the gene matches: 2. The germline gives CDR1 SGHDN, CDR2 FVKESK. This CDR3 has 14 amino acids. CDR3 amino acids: CASSQFRGPYEQYF. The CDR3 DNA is TGTGCCAGCAGCCAATTCAGGGGGCCCTACGAGCAGTACTTC.

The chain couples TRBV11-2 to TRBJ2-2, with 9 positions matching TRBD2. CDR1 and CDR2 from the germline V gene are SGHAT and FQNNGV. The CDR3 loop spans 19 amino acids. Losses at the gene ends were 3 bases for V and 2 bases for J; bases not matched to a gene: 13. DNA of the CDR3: TGTGCCAGCAGCTTCTCCGATCTAAAGCGGGGGGTTAACACCGGGGAGCTGTTTTTT. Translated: CASSFSDLKRGVNTGELFF.

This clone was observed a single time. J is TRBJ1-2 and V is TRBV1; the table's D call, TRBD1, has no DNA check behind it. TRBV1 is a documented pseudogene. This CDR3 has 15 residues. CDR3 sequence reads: CTSSQGGGQGVGYTF. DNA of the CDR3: TGCACCAGCAGCCAAGGTGGAGGACAGGGGGTGGGCTACACCTTC.

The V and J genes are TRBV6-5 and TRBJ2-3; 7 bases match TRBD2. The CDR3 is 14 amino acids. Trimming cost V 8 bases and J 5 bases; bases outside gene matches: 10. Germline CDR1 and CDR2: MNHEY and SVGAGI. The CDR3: CASSDGGRGDTQYF. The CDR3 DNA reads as TGTGCCAGCTCTGACGGGGGGAGGGGAGATACGCAGTATTTT.

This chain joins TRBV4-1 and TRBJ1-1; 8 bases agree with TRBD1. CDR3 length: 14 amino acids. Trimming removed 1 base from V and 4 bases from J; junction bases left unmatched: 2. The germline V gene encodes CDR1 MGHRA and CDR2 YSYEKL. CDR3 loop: CASSQGTGITEAFF. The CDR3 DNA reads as TGCGCCAGCAGCCAAGGGACAGGGATCACTGAAGCTTTCTTT.